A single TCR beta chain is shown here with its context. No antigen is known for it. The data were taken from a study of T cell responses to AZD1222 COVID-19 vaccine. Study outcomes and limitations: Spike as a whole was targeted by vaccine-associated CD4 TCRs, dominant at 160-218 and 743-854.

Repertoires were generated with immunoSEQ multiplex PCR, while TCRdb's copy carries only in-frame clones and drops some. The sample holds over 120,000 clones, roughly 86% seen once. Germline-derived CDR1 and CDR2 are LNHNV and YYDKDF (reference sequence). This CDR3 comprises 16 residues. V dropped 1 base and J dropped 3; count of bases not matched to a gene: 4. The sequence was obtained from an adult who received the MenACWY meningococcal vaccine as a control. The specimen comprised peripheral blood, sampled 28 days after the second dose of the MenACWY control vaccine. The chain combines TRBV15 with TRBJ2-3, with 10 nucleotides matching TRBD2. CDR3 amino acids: CATSRGASGGTDTQYF. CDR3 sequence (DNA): TGTGCCACCAGCAGAGGAGCTAGCGGGGGTACAGATACGCAGTATTTT.